Given below is one T cell receptor (beta chain) in context. Its antigen remains unidentified. This entry comes from a study of PD-1 blockade in mismatch repair-deficient tumors. Whole-study context: Patients had approximately 11 mismatch repair-deficient cancer types and were previously treated and progressing.

Profiled with immunoSEQ multiplex PCR; TCRdb holds only in-frame clones, not every one. The table has more than 40,000 clones, roughly 80% seen once. Every patient had mismatch repair deficiency by PCR or immunohistochemistry. Germline values: CDR1 SGHRS, CDR2 YFSETQ. V was shortened by 5 bases and J by 0 bases, with 14 bases between the two germline ends. The CDR3 length is 15 residues. Study results and caveats: Tumor-resident clones, often undetectable pretreatment in blood, expanded then contracted after pembrolizumab.

The chain links TRBV5-1 to TRBJ1-2; a weak D match, TRBD1 (5 bases). The sample here was peripheral blood, taken roughly 21 weeks after starting pembrolizumab. The TCR was taken from an adult with mismatch repair-deficient cancer. The CDR3 bases are TGCGCCAGCAGTCGCGAGGGGACCTCTAACTATGGCTACACCTTC. This encodes CASSREGTSNYGYTF.